The sequence of this TCR beta chain was determined in a study of T cell responses to AZD1222 COVID-19 vaccine. Concerning this clone: What it binds is unknown.

Study-level findings and limits: Donors were largely white British and mainly female; clonal diversity was possibly underestimated. Researchers took repertoire samples only after the peak T cell response had come. At baseline, seropositivity was found in only a handful of AZD1222 recipients.

Method: immunoSEQ multiplex PCR; TCRdb's copy keeps in-frame clones and lacks some. The table records 200,000 or so clones, about 94% of them present only once. CDR1 SGHTA and CDR2 FQGNSA come from the germline V gene. The ends lost 5 bases at V and 2 bases at J; junction bases unmatched: 9. The CDR3 is 16 amino acids. The sequencing here drew on peripheral blood, taken 28 days after the second AZD1222 dose. V usage is TRBV7-2 and J usage is TRBJ1-2; the match to TRBD1 covers 9 bases. This receptor was identified in an adult who received the AZD1222 COVID-19 vaccine. This chain's CDR3 is CASSRTGVSLNYGYTF. Here the CDR3 DNA reads TGTGCCAGCAGCAGGACAGGGGTTTCCCTAAACTATGGCTACACCTTC.